The clone carrying this T cell receptor beta chain has at least ten counts. Its specificity is not known. Breast cancer patients provided tissue from their axillary draining lymph nodes. These data originate in a study of breast tumors, draining lymph nodes, adjacent tissues. Study findings and constraints: Compared with lymph nodes, tumors were less diverse; compared with nontumor tissue, more. Data fit most tumor T cells coming from lymph node, expanding in tumor. Tumor and nontumor repertoires were significantly more similar in luminal-like than in basal-like breast cancer. Data only fit, rather than demonstrated, lymph node origin of most tumor T cells.

TCRdb fed the multiplex PCR reads into MiXCR, producing one record per CDR3 protein. The sample gives approximately 90,000 distinct CDR3 sequences, over 25% of which show up once; over 6.5% is in the top ten. V was trimmed by 6 bases and J by 10 bases, leaving 13 bases between them. The CDR3 sequence is 12 residues long. CDR1 and CDR2 from the germline V gene are LNHDA and SQIVND (reference sequence). Specimen: axillary lymph node tissue. The V call is TRBV19, the J call TRBJ2-1; tentative D call: TRBD2 (7 bases). The receptor was isolated from a female donor with breast cancer. Some clones in this sample may be carry-over from other donors' samples. CDR3 in DNA: TGTGCCAGTAGAGGGGGGGCCAGAGAGCAGTTCTTC. This gives the protein CASRGGAREQFF.